These 25 T cell receptor beta chains originate from one sample sequenced in a study of CD8 T cells in Susac syndrome. Reverse transcription used roughly 0.5 to 1 ug RNA and random hexamers. TCRdb independently ran MiXCR on the immunoSEQ multiplex PCR reads; one entry per CDR3 protein. The sample contains 100,000 to 110,000 distinct CDR3 sequences, approximately 95% of which appear only once. The sample taken for sequencing was CD8+ T cells from PBMCs. These TCRs come from a human donor with Susac syndrome.

The count of this clonotype is one. This chain connects TRBV29-1 to TRBJ2-7; 8 bases align to TRBD1. The trim removed 6 bases at V and 0 bases at J, leaving 1 base unmatched. CDR1 and CDR2 (germline): SQVTM, ANQGSEA. This CDR3 is 12 amino acids long. The CDR3 DNA reads TGCAGCGTGGGACAGGTCTCCTACGAGCAGTACTTC. Its translation: CSVGQVSYEQYF.

The chain recombines TRBV20-1 with TRBJ1-1; D call uncertain. Germline lookup yields CDR1 DFQATT and CDR2 SNEGSKA (reference sequence). There are 15 residues in the CDR3. The V gene lost 1 base and the J gene lost 4 bases, with 16 bases spanning the gap. The CDR3 spells CSARVQALGGTEAFF. For the CDR3, the DNA is TGCAGTGCTAGAGTGCAGGCCCTCGGAGGCACTGAAGCTTTCTTT.

This clonotype has more than one count but fewer than ten. The chain recombines TRBV14 with TRBJ1-3; D not certain. Trimming removed 4 bases at V and 2 bases at J, with 9 bases between. CDR1 is SGHDN, CDR2 FVKESK, per germline. The CDR3 length is 14 residues. Written as DNA, the CDR3 is TGTGCCAGCAGCCCTCTCGGACCTGGAAACACCATATATTTT. Amino acid sequence: CASSPLGPGNTIYF.

The rearrangement joins TRBV3-1 to TRBJ2-7; D unclear. Germline V gene lookup returns CDR1 LGHDT and CDR2 YNNKEL (reference sequence). This CDR3 spans 16 amino acids. V was shortened by 0 bases and J by 4 bases, with 16 bases between the two germline ends. The CDR3 loop reads CASSQDPRIGKYEQYF. The CDR3 DNA sequence: TGTGCCAGCAGCCAAGATCCCCGAATTGGAAAGTACGAGCAGTACTTC.

This clonotype was seen only a few times. This sequence joins TRBV9 and TRBJ1-1; 7 nucleotides match TRBD1. This CDR3 region has 14 residues. Germline CDR1 SGDLS, CDR2 YYNGEE. Unmatched junction bases numbered 4, after V lost 4 bases and J lost 1 base. The CDR3: CASSLQGRNTEAFF. As DNA, the CDR3 is TGTGCCAGCAGCTTACAGGGGAGGAACACTGAAGCTTTCTTT.

The chain joins TRBV6-5 to TRBJ1-5, with D tentatively TRBD1 (6 bases). Germline V CDR1 and CDR2: MNHEY, SVGAGI. The CDR3 is made up of 14 amino acids. Trimming cost V 2 bases and J 2 bases, with 7 bases left between them. The CDR3 coding sequence is TGTGCCAGCAGTTACCGACAGGGCAATCAGCCCCAGCATTTT. It specifies CASSYRQGNQPQHF.

The rearrangement links TRBV15 to TRBJ1-4; weak D call: TRBD1 (5 bases). This CDR3 has 16 amino acids. V shed 5 bases and J shed 6 bases, with 19 bases lying between them. CDR1 LNHNV and CDR2 YYDKDF come from the germline V gene (reference sequence). CDR3 bases: TGTGCCACCAGCCCACAAAAAGGGACGGCTCATGAAAAACTGTTTTTT. This codes for CATSPQKGTAHEKLFF.

The rearrangement joins TRBV5-1 to TRBJ2-3; D remains ambiguous. The CDR3 contains 13 residues. CDR1 is SGHRS and CDR2 is YFSETQ in the germline V gene. Trimming cost V 1 base and J 0 bases, with 3 bases left between them. The CDR3 DNA sequence: TGCGCCAGCAGCTTGAAGAGCACAGATACGCAGTATTTT. Translation gives CASSLKSTDTQYF.

In its sample, this clonotype was seen once. The chain is built from TRBV29-1 and TRBJ2-7; D is perhaps TRBD2 (5 bases). Between the trimmed V and J ends, which lost 7 bases and 4 bases, there was a span of 20 bases. This CDR3 is 14 amino acids long. The germline V gene encodes CDR1 SQVTM and CDR2 ANQGSEA. Here the CDR3 reads CSGTFRETGYEQYF. The CDR3 nucleotides are TGCAGCGGCACGTTTAGGGAGACGGGATACGAGCAGTACTTC.

V gene TRBV11-2 combines with J gene TRBJ1-5; TRBD1 agrees at 7 bases. Germline assignment: CDR1 SGHAT and CDR2 FQNNGV. J gave up 4 bases and V 4 bases, and 4 bases lay outside the gene matches. The CDR3 consists of 14 residues. The CDR3 sequence: CASSSTGWNQPQHF. Here the CDR3 DNA reads TGTGCCAGCAGCTCGACAGGGTGGAATCAGCCCCAGCATTTT.

The gene calls are TRBV5-8 and TRBJ1-5, with 7 nucleotides matching TRBD1. Losses at the gene ends were 4 bases for V and 3 bases for J; bases not matched to a gene: 7. Germline CDR1 and CDR2: SGHTS and YDEGEE. The CDR3 is 15 amino acids. CDR3 residues: CASSIGTVYNQPQHF. The CDR3, as DNA: TGTGCCAGCAGCATCGGGACAGTCTACAATCAGCCCCAGCATTTT.

The chain carries TRBV11-2 and TRBJ2-3, with TRBD1 matching 7 bases. The CDR3 length is 15 residues. CDR1 and CDR2 from the germline V gene are SGHAT and FQNNGV. The junction had 13 bases not matched to a gene; V was cut back by 8 bases and J by 5 bases. CDR3 nucleotide sequence: TGTGCCAGCGCTTACTCCGGACAGGTTCTAGATACGCAGTATTTT. Translating it yields CASAYSGQVLDTQYF.

The chain has TRBV9 and TRBJ1-2; D gene uncertain. This CDR3 contains 13 residues. Per germline, CDR1 SGDLS and CDR2 YYNGEE. V lost 4 bases, J lost 5 bases, and 12 bases lay in between. The CDR3 region has the DNA TGTGCCAGCAGCCCCCCGGACCCTTATGGCTACACCTTC. Encoded protein: CASSPPDPYGYTF.

This chain links TRBV2 with TRBJ2-1; 8 nucleotides match TRBD2. The V gene's germline CDR1 is SNHLY and CDR2 FYNNEI. V dropped 11 bases and J dropped 2; count of bases not matched to a gene: 5. CDR3 size: 13 residues. In nucleotides, the CDR3 is TGTGCCGGAGGGCGGGGGGCCTACAATGAGCAGTTCTTC. It yields the protein CAGGRGAYNEQFF.

This chain connects TRBV3-1 to TRBJ1-5; 7 bases are a match to TRBD1. V lost 5 bases and J lost 3; bases outside the gene matches: 4. This CDR3 is 14 amino acids long. CDR1 LGHDT and CDR2 YNNKEL come from the germline V gene (reference sequence). The CDR3 region is CASSLGQYNQPQHF. CDR3 nucleotides: TGTGCCAGCAGCTTGGGACAGTACAATCAGCCCCAGCATTTT. Full variable domain (missing parts from reference TRBV3-1 and TRBJ1-5): DTAVSQTPKYLVTQMGNDKSIKCEQNLGHDTMYWYKQDSKKFLKIMFSYNNKELIINETVPNRFSPKSPDKAHLNLHINSLELGDSAVYFCASSLGQYNQPQHFGDGTRLSIL.

V usage is TRBV6-4 and J usage is TRBJ2-1; D tentatively fits TRBD1 or TRBD2 (5 bases each). CDR3 length: 13 residues. The V and J ends lost 3 bases and 5 bases respectively, with 8 bases between them. Germline CDR1 is MRHNA and CDR2 is SNTAGT. CDR3 coding DNA: TGTGCCAGCAGTGAGGGGGAAAACAATGAGCAGTTCTTC. Translation gives CASSEGENNEQFF.

The V and J genes are TRBV3-1 and TRBJ1-2, with 7 bases fitting TRBD1. CDR1 is LGHDT and CDR2 is YNNKEL in the germline V gene (reference sequence). This CDR3 has 13 amino acids. V shed 5 bases, J shed 4 bases, and the junction held 4 bases outside the gene matches. The CDR3 spells CASSWTGLYGYTF. The DNA for the CDR3 is TGTGCCAGCAGCTGGACAGGCCTCTATGGCTACACCTTC. Variable domain in full (rest from reference TRBV3-1 and TRBJ1-2): DTAVSQTPKYLVTQMGNDKSIKCEQNLGHDTMYWYKQDSKKFLKIMFSYNNKELIINETVPNRFSPKSPDKAHLNLHINSLELGDSAVYFCASSWTGLYGYTFGSGTRLTVV.

The V and J genes are TRBV7-9 and TRBJ1-6, with D possibly TRBD1 on 5 matching bases. The V end was cut by 3 bases, the J end by 8 bases, with 11 bases between. CDR3 length: 14 amino acids. The germline V gene encodes CDR1 SEHNR and CDR2 FQNEAQ (reference sequence). In DNA form, the CDR3 reads TGTGCCAGCAGCTTTAACGGGGCGTATTCACCCCTCCACTTT. Translation gives CASSFNGAYSPLHF.

J is TRBJ1-2 and V is TRBV9, with a tentative D call TRBD1 (6 bases). Germline values: CDR1 SGDLS, CDR2 YYNGEE. V was shortened by 4 bases and J by 12 bases, with 19 bases between the two germline ends. This CDR3 is 13 amino acids long. The CDR3 region is CASSSLQEGDHTF. CDR3 in DNA: TGTGCCAGCAGCTCCCTCCAAGAGGGGGATCACACCTTC.

The CDR3: CASRRTDYNSPLHF. For the CDR3, the DNA is TGTGCCAGCAGGAGGACAGACTATAATTCACCCCTCCACTTT. The rearrangement links TRBV27 to TRBJ1-6; TRBD1 might be the D (6 bases). Germline loops: CDR1 MNHEY, CDR2 SMNVEV (reference sequence). V dropped 6 bases and J dropped 3 bases, with 9 bases sitting between them. There are 14 residues in the CDR3.

This clonotype was seen only once. The rearrangement uses TRBV11-2 and TRBJ2-5; 9 positions agree with TRBD2. With V trimmed by 2 bases and J by 5 bases, 6 bases remained unmatched. This CDR3 has 15 amino acids. Germline V lookup: CDR1 SGHAT, CDR2 FQNNGV. The CDR3, as DNA: TGTGCCAGCAGCTTATCTCCTAGCGGGGCTGAGACCCAGTACTTC. It specifies CASSLSPSGAETQYF.

The count of this clonotype is one. The chain links TRBV12-5 to TRBJ2-3; TRBD2 aligns across 8 bases. The CDR3 is made up of 16 amino acids. Germline loops: CDR1 LGHNT, CDR2 FRNRAP. After removal of 1 base from V and 4 bases from J, the junction contained 7 bases not matched to a gene. CDR3 loop: CASGLDRGGSADTQYF. CDR3 coding DNA: TGTGCTAGTGGTTTGGATCGCGGGGGGAGCGCAGATACGCAGTATTTT.

CDR3 nucleotides: TGTGCCACCAGTGAGAACAATGAGCAGTTCTTC. Amino acid sequence: CATSENNEQFF. The chain is built from TRBV24-1 and TRBJ2-1; D is undetermined. The CDR3 is made up of 11 amino acids. Deletions cut 4 bases from V and 5 bases from J, with 2 bases between. CDR1 is KGHDR, CDR2 SFDVKD, per germline.

The gene calls are TRBV29-1 and TRBJ1-2; D ambiguous. The CDR3 is made up of 13 amino acids. The V end was cut by 2 bases, the J end by 3 bases, with 10 bases between. Germline CDR1 SQVTM, CDR2 ANQGSEA. CDR3 sequence (DNA): TGCAGCGTTGAATCCCGGCGGGACTATGGCTACACCTTC. It specifies CSVESRRDYGYTF. The full variable domain, in which reference TRBV29-1 and TRBJ1-2 provide the parts outside the CDR3, is SAVISQKPSRDICQRGTSLTIQCQVDSQVTMMFWYRQQPGQSLTLIATANQGSEATYESGFVIDKFPISRPNLTFSTLTVSNMSPEDSSIYLCSVESRRDYGYTFGSGTRLTVV.

This clonotype was recorded once. The chain carries TRBV5-6 and TRBJ2-3; 9 nucleotides agree with TRBD1. V dropped 4 bases and J dropped 6; count of bases not matched to a gene: 6. CDR3 length equals 14 residues. Germline-derived CDR1 and CDR2 are SGHDT and YYEEEE. CDR3 region: CASSTDRGGDTQYF. The CDR3, as DNA: TGTGCCAGCAGCACGGACAGGGGAGGGGATACGCAGTATTTT.